Given below is one TCR beta chain in context. Its antigen remains unidentified. Qualities for individual bases were not recorded, and no much larger clone is one base off. TCRbeta CDR3 regions were amplified from genomic DNA using the immunoSEQ Assay, a bias-controlled multiplex PCR. On the study's bioinformatics: Within the assay, amplification of reference gene primers was used to estimate how many nucleated cells each sample contained. Sequence reads were collapsed and filtered to measure the absolute abundance of every unique TCRbeta CDR3 rearrangement. For each sample, productive Simpson clonality was calculated as the square root of Simpson's diversity index over productive rearrangements. Imported from immuneACCESS, the table was reduced by TCRdb to in-frame sequences with V and J called. These copies leave out some clones; in studies compared against another copy, an unresolved V gene accounts for under half, and the cause of the remainder is not known. From that table come the V and J calls and clone size; the DNA was used to work out D and trimming. The sample data list about 160,000 clones, and roughly 74% of these were observed just once. The ten largest clones add up to about 15% of the sample.

These data originate in a study of blood T cell repertoires in COVID-19 (dated by TCRdb to 2019 to 2021). The study in broad terms: Samples covering the acute and convalescent phases of COVID-19 were provided by collaborators in the United States, Italy and Spain. The material from the prospective study consisted of cDNA or gDNA derived from T cells, B-cell-depleted T cells, or PBMCs. Deeply sampled blood TCRbeta repertoires from subjects exposed to, actively infected with, or recovered from COVID-19 were included in the dataset. The repertoires were made available in a free public database intended to serve as a resource for research on the immune response to SARS-CoV-2. The samples were drawn from the first 160 participants of the ongoing ImmuneRACE study and from 950 to 1,500 subjects provided by 6 global collaborators. Sample metadata almost always included a de-identified subject ID, COVID-19 status, age in years and sex. Where available, HLA class I and class II types were taken from metadata supplied by the sample provider and were not determined by assay-based typing. Broader findings and caveats from the paper: Clinical and demographic metadata were provided uncurated, with the amount varying by source and participant.

Whole blood was collected in K2EDTA tubes by collaborating institutions according to the institutions' own protocols. For TCRbeta analysis, collaborator samples were shipped as frozen whole blood, as isolated PBMCs, or as DNA extracted from either sample type. The germline V gene provides CDR1 SGHTA and CDR2 FQGNSA. The CDR3 has 14 amino acids, counting the end cysteine and phenylalanine. The CDR3 DNA has 42 bases and is translated from base 1. V ends up 6 bases short and J 6 bases short, with an unmatched junction base count of 8. The chain is assembled from TRBV7-2 and TRBJ2-7; 10 junctional bases match TRBD2. The sequence was collected from a woman of 80 years or more with acute or convalescent COVID-19. Sequencing was performed on peripheral blood. The nucleotide sequence is given as TGTGCCAGCAGTTCTGACTCTAGCGGGGGCGAGCAGTACTTC. The encoded protein is CASSSDSSGGEQYF.